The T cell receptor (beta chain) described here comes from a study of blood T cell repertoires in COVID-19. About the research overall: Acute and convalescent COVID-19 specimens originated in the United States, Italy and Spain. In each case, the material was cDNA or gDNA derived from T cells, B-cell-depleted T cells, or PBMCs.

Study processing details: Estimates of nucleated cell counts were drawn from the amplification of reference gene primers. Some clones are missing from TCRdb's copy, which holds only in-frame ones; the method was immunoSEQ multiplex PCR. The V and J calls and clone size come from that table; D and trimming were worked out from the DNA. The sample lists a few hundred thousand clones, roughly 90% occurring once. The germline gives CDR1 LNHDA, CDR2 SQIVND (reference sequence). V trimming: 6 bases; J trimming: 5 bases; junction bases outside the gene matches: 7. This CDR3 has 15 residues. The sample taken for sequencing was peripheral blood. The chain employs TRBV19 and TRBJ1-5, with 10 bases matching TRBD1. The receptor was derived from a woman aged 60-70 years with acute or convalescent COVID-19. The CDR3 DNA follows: TGTGCCAGTAGCGCGACAGGGGGCTCATATCAGCCCCAGCATTTT. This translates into CASSATGGSYQPQHF.